The 29 T cell receptor beta chains reported below all come from one sample, sequenced in a study of cytomegalovirus exposure and HLA in healthy donors. Amplification used 60 Vbeta primers and 13 Jbeta primers. Here immunoSEQ multiplex PCR was the method, and the copy in TCRdb shows in-frame clones only, minus some. Of 130,000 or so clones in the sample, around 67% were seen once. Source material: PBMCs. The receptors stem from a young man in good health and CMV-seropositive.

The chain links TRBV10-3 to TRBJ2-3, with 8 bases identical to TRBD1. There are 14 residues in the CDR3. With 9 bases clipped from V and 5 bases from J, the junction kept 10 bases outside the gene matches. Germline CDR1 reads ENHRY; CDR2 reads SYGVKD. Here the CDR3 DNA reads TGTGCCATAGCTCCGGGACAGGCAATAGATACGCAGTATTTT. This sequence encodes CAIAPGQAIDTQYF.

The chain recombines TRBV27 with TRBJ1-1; D might be TRBD1 (5 bases). CDR1 and CDR2 from the germline V gene are MNHEY and SMNVEV (reference sequence). The V gene lost 3 bases and the J gene lost 2 bases, with 7 bases spanning the gap. The CDR3 is 13 amino acids. CDR3 coding DNA: TGTGCCAGCAGTTTGACAGCTAACACTGAAGCTTTCTTT. It translates to CASSLTANTEAFF.

The chain has TRBV9 and TRBJ2-5; a weak D match, TRBD1 (5 bases). This CDR3 region has 14 residues. V gave up 4 bases and J gave up 4 bases, with 14 bases separating them. The germline CDR1 and CDR2 sequences are SGDLS and YYNGEE. CDR3 in amino acids: CASSPTGRGETQYF. The CDR3 bases are TGTGCCAGCAGCCCAACGGGTAGGGGAGAGACCCAGTACTTC.

The chain has TRBV28 and TRBJ1-1, with 9 positions matching TRBD1. J was trimmed by 0 bases and V by 5 bases; bases with no gene match: 1. CDR3 length equals 14 residues. Germline values: CDR1 MDHEN, CDR2 SYDVKM. The CDR3 DNA sequence: TGTGCCAGCAGTGGGACAGGGTTGAACACTGAAGCTTTCTTT. This encodes CASSGTGLNTEAFF.

This clone is a singleton in its sample. The rearrangement joins TRBV2 to TRBJ1-6; possibly TRBD1 for D (5 bases). This CDR3 is 14 amino acids long. Deletions cut 6 bases from V and 6 bases from J, with 12 bases between. From germline, CDR1 is SNHLY and CDR2 FYNNEI. The CDR3 spells CASSWGRANSPLHF. The DNA for the CDR3 is TGTGCCAGCAGCTGGGGCAGGGCTAATTCACCCCTCCACTTT.

This clone occurred once. Compared with germline, one end of the junction differs, possibly owing to a read error. The V and J genes are TRBV5-1 and TRBJ1-1; D perhaps matches TRBD1 (5 bases). Germline V gene lookup returns CDR1 SGHRS and CDR2 YFSETQ. The CDR3 runs 15 residues. The CDR3 region has the DNA TGCGCCATCAGCTTCCGAGGGCAGGGAGGAACTGAAGCTTTCTTT. Residues: CAISFRGQGGTEAFF.

The gene calls are TRBV4-1 and TRBJ2-1; 7 bases agree with TRBD2. Germline V lookup: CDR1 MGHRA, CDR2 YSYEKL. The CDR3 contains 17 residues. The V segment lost 5 bases and the J segment 6 bases; nucleotides outside the gene matches: 16. The CDR3 loop is CASSLTGGDPRANEQFF. The CDR3 nucleotides are TGCGCCAGCAGCTTGACTGGGGGGGATCCGAGGGCCAATGAGCAGTTCTTC.

The V call is TRBV9, the J call TRBJ2-3; D gene ambiguous. With 0 bases removed from V and 6 bases from J, the gap between germline ends came to 8 bases. Germline CDR1 is SGDLS and CDR2 is YYNGEE. The CDR3 length is 13 residues. This CDR3 is CASSVANRDTQYF. The CDR3 DNA follows: TGTGCCAGCAGCGTAGCAAACCGGGATACGCAGTATTTT. The entire variable domain, with the rest obtained from reference TRBV9 and TRBJ2-3, is as follows: DSGVTQTPKHLITATGQRVTLRCSPRSGDLSVYWYQQSLDQGLQFLIQYYNGEERAKGNILERFSAQQFPDLHSELNLSSLELGDSALYFCASSVANRDTQYFGPGTRLTVL.

J is TRBJ1-1 and V is TRBV7-2; tentatively, D is TRBD1 (6 bases). The CDR3 covers 14 residues. CDR1 and CDR2 from the germline V gene are SGHTA and FQGNSA. The ends were cut back, 7 bases at V and 5 bases at J, with 17 bases in the middle. The CDR3 sequence is CASTLAGGLTEAFF. The CDR3 DNA reads as TGTGCCAGCACCCTCGCGGGGGGGCTTACTGAAGCTTTCTTT.

This clone was seen just once. The chain links TRBV5-6 to TRBJ1-2; D unresolved. Germline V CDR1 and CDR2: SGHDT, YYEEEE. V was clipped by 0 bases and J by 4 bases, with 7 bases between them. The CDR3 covers 13 residues. CDR3 DNA sequence: TGTGCCAGCAGCTTGGGGGCGATCTATGGCTACACCTTC. This codes for CASSLGAIYGYTF.

This clone was seen a few times. The chain uses TRBV15 and TRBJ2-7, with a possible D match to TRBD1 (6 bases). V lost 3 bases, J lost 5 bases, and 11 bases lay in between. The CDR3 runs to 13 residues. CDR1 LNHNV and CDR2 YYDKDF come from the germline V gene (reference sequence). The CDR3 loop reads CATSSNRDHEQYF. The CDR3 coding sequence is TGTGCCACCAGCAGTAACAGGGACCACGAGCAGTACTTC.

The V call is TRBV5-6, the J call TRBJ2-2; D is possibly TRBD2 (5 bases). Trimming removed 1 base at V and 6 bases at J, with 7 bases between. This CDR3 is built from 13 residues. Per the germline V gene, CDR1 is SGHDT and CDR2 is YYEEEE. The CDR3 DNA reads TGTGCCAGCAGCTTGCCGGGGTCCGGGGAGCTGTTTTTT. Amino acid sequence: CASSLPGSGELFF.

This sequence joins TRBV4-2 and TRBJ1-5; D might be TRBD1 (5 bases). The CDR3 is 15 amino acids. Trimming took 5 bases from V and 2 from J, leaving 13 bases between them. CDR1 LGHNA and CDR2 YNFKEQ come from the germline V gene. The CDR3 protein is CASSVGGVGNQPQHF. CDR3 in DNA: TGTGCCAGCAGCGTCGGGGGGGTCGGCAATCAGCCCCAGCATTTT.

The rearrangement links TRBV7-9 to TRBJ1-2; no clear D gene. The CDR3 spans 15 residues. Looked up from germline, CDR1 is SEHNR and CDR2 is FQNEAQ (reference sequence). Between the trimmed V and J ends, which lost 4 bases and 4 bases, there was a span of 16 bases. CDR3 amino acids: CASSSLTLRSYGYTF. In DNA, the CDR3 is TGTGCCAGCAGCTCCCTAACCCTAAGGAGCTATGGCTACACCTTC. The entire variable domain, with the rest obtained from reference TRBV7-9 and TRBJ1-2, is as follows: DTGVSQNPRHKITKRGQNVTFRCDPISEHNRLYWYRQTLGQGPEFLTYFQNEAQLEKSRLLSDRFSAERPKGSFSTLEIQRTEQGDSAMYLCASSSLTLRSYGYTFGSGTRLTVV.

V usage is TRBV6-5 and J usage is TRBJ2-6; D remains ambiguous. The CDR3 runs 15 residues. The germline CDR1 and CDR2 sequences are MNHEY and SVGAGI. V lost 2 bases to trimming and J lost 1 base, with 6 bases between them. This CDR3 is CASSYRGSGANVLTF. CDR3 nucleotides: TGTGCCAGCAGTTACCGCGGATCTGGGGCCAACGTCCTGACTTTC.

This clone has a single count. V is TRBV6-1 and J is TRBJ2-7; 11 nucleotides agree with TRBD1. The trim removed 1 base at V and 6 bases at J, leaving 5 bases unmatched. CDR3 length: 15 residues. Per germline, CDR1 MNHNS and CDR2 SASEGT. The CDR3 sequence: CASSEDPGQGVEQYF. Here the CDR3 DNA reads TGTGCCAGCAGTGAAGACCCGGGACAGGGGGTCGAGCAGTACTTC.

The chain joins TRBV7-8 to TRBJ2-1; 9 nucleotides match TRBD1. CDR3 length: 16 amino acids. Germline trimming cut 3 bases from V and 7 bases from J; bases unmatched to any gene: 10. Germline loops: CDR1 SGHVS, CDR2 FQNEAQ. For the CDR3, the DNA is TGTGCCAGCAGCTTGGTCGGGGACAGGGCACGAAATGAGCAGTTCTTC. It is translated as CASSLVGDRARNEQFF.

This clone was counted a single time. The J gene is TRBJ2-1, the V gene TRBV5-1; 7 bases map to TRBD2. The trim removed 2 bases at V and 9 bases at J, leaving 14 bases unmatched. CDR1 is SGHRS, CDR2 YFSETQ, per germline. The CDR3 has 16 residues. CDR3 loop: CASSFGRTSGVLEQFF. CDR3 in DNA: TGCGCCAGCAGCTTTGGTAGGACTAGTGGGGTGCTTGAGCAGTTCTTC.

The V gene is TRBV28, the J gene TRBJ2-7, with TRBD1 as a possible D gene (6 bases). CDR3 size: 16 residues. Per the germline V gene, CDR1 is MDHEN and CDR2 is SYDVKM. V gave up 2 bases and J gave up 5 bases, with 19 bases separating them. Here the CDR3 reads CASSLLTGNLFNEQYF. The CDR3 bases are TGTGCCAGCAGTTTACTAACAGGGAACTTATTTAACGAGCAGTACTTC.

The rearrangement joins TRBV6-6 to TRBJ1-5; D is unclear. V lost 6 bases and J lost 3, with 12 bases in between. Germline CDR1 reads MNHNY; CDR2 reads SVGAGI (reference sequence). The CDR3 extends over 14 amino acids. The CDR3 sequence: CASSLGGYNQPQHF. The CDR3 coding sequence is TGTGCCAGCAGCCTCGGTGGTTACAATCAGCCCCAGCATTTT.

This rearrangement joins TRBV4-1 to TRBJ2-3; D not resolved. Germline values: CDR1 MGHRA, CDR2 YSYEKL. V was trimmed by 5 bases and J by 0 bases, leaving 15 bases between them. This CDR3 spans 16 amino acids. The CDR3 is CASSSPRDISTDTQYF. The CDR3 DNA is TGCGCCAGCAGCTCTCCCCGCGACATCAGCACAGATACGCAGTATTTT.

The table lists this clone with a count of one. The chain combines TRBV19 with TRBJ2-2, with unresolved D. CDR1 LNHDA and CDR2 SQIVND come from the germline V gene (reference sequence). V lost 4 bases and J 9 bases, leaving 15 bases between the germline ends. This CDR3 region has 14 residues. Here the CDR3 DNA reads TGTGCCAGTAGTAGAGAGACAAAATTAAGGGAGCTGTTTTTT. It yields the protein CASSRETKLRELFF. Variable domain in full (rest from reference TRBV19 and TRBJ2-2): DGGITQSPKYLFRKEGQNVTLSCEQNLNHDAMYWYRQDPGQGLRLIYYSQIVNDFQKGDIAEGYSVSREKKESFPLTVTSAQKNPTAFYLCASSRETKLRELFFGEGSRLTVL.

V gene TRBV7-8 combines with J gene TRBJ2-7, with D possibly matching TRBD2 (5 bases). The V gene lost 1 base and the J gene lost 1 base, with 11 bases spanning the gap. CDR3 size: 15 residues. Germline loops: CDR1 SGHVS, CDR2 FQNEAQ. The CDR3 bases are TGTGCCAGCAGCTTAGGGGCTGGAGGATCCTACGAGCAGTACTTC. As protein: CASSLGAGGSYEQYF.

This chain uses TRBV6-4 with TRBJ2-2; 8 nucleotides match TRBD2. This CDR3 region has 15 residues. The V gene's germline CDR1 is MRHNA and CDR2 SNTAGT. The V and J ends lost 7 bases and 6 bases, in that order; junction bases with no gene match: 10. The CDR3 nucleotides read TGTGCCAGCACCGAGAGTAGCGGGACGCCCGGGGAGCTGTTTTTT. Translation gives CASTESSGTPGELFF.

A single count supports this clone. The genes are TRBV5-1 and TRBJ2-2; D remains unclear. CDR1 and CDR2 (germline): SGHRS, YFSETQ. The CDR3 is made up of 14 amino acids. V was clipped by 1 base and J by 1 base, with 5 bases between them. The DNA of the CDR3 is TGCGCCAGCAGCTTGTTCGGGAACACCGGGGAGCTGTTTTTT. Translating it yields CASSLFGNTGELFF.

The V and J genes are TRBV5-1 and TRBJ2-2; TRBD1 aligns across 9 bases. The CDR3 length is 15 residues. CDR1 and CDR2 from the germline V gene are SGHRS and YFSETQ. V trimming: 4 bases; J trimming: 1 base; junction bases outside the gene matches: 2. CDR3 region: CASSPDRGNTGELFF. CDR3 nucleotide sequence: TGCGCCAGCAGCCCGGACAGGGGGAACACCGGGGAGCTGTTTTTT.

This chain's CDR3 is CASSFRSWETQYF. CDR3 sequence (DNA): TGTGCCAGCAGCTTCCGGAGTTGGGAGACCCAGTACTTC. The chain joins TRBV7-2 to TRBJ2-5; the D is unclear. Per the germline V gene, CDR1 is SGHTA and CDR2 is FQGNSA. V dropped 3 bases and J dropped 5 bases, with 10 bases sitting between them. CDR3 length: 13 residues.

This chain uses TRBV25-1 with TRBJ2-7; D is perhaps TRBD1 (6 bases). The germline V gene encodes CDR1 MGHDK and CDR2 SYGVNS. V was clipped by 3 bases and J by 1 base, with 16 bases between them. The CDR3 extends over 16 amino acids. The CDR3 nucleotides read TGTGCCAGCAGTGAGCTACAGGGTTATATATCCTACGAGCAGTACTTC. It specifies CASSELQGYISYEQYF.

The V call is TRBV9, the J call TRBJ1-1; D unclear. The V gene lost 0 bases and the J gene lost 1 base, with 4 bases spanning the gap. There are 13 residues in the CDR3. The germline CDR1 and CDR2 sequences are SGDLS and YYNGEE. CDR3 sequence (DNA): TGTGCCAGCAGCGTAGACGGGAACACTGAAGCTTTCTTT. As protein: CASSVDGNTEAFF.